This T cell receptor beta chain was recorded in a study of prognosis after radiotherapy for stage I lung cancer. Across the whole study: None of the patients had concurrent treatment alongside stereotactic body radiotherapy.

Genomic DNA provided the template from which TCR beta CDR3 was amplified by two-round multiplex PCR. Primers were specific to each TRBV and TRBJ gene in first-round PCR. Each CDR3 protein is one row after TCRdb ran MiXCR on the multiplex PCR reads. The sample lists around 30,000 distinct CDR3 sequences; under 40% were seen once. This clonotype was found many times. The starting material was PBMCs, obtained before or after stereotactic body radiation therapy (not recorded which). This receptor was obtained from a donor of 50 years or more with non-small cell lung cancer.

CDR3: CASSRDGDEKLFF. CDR3 sequence (DNA): TGCGCCAGCAGCCGGGACGGAGATGAAAAACTGTTTTTT. The chain joins TRBV5-1 to TRBJ1-4, with a tentative D call TRBD1 (5 bases). Germline lookup yields CDR1 SGHRS and CDR2 YFSETQ. The CDR3 is 13 amino acids. With 4 bases removed from V and 6 bases from J, the gap between germline ends came to 10 bases.